The 28 T cell receptor beta chains below come from one sample, sequenced in a study of blood T cells in healthy people across ages (dated by TCRdb to about 2015). Receptor amplification or capture employed 5' RACE. Instrument used: Illumina HiSeq 2500. A second PCR of about 6 to 11 cycles was run with a J-beta primer mix and a sample-barcoded 5' primer. Using fastp trimming at Q25 and MiXCR clonotype assembly, TCRdb reanalyzed the public sequencing data and kept in-frame beta chains. Every distinct CDR3 protein forms one entry, paired with its most common genes and DNA. The sample table contains hundreds of thousands of distinct CDR3 sequences; only one count was recorded for more than 40% of them. Of the sample, 25% to 35% is held by the ten largest clones. The material sequenced was blood. The source of these receptors is a woman aged 55-70 years in good health.

The chain joins TRBV6-1 to TRBJ2-7; the D is unclear. This CDR3 is built from 12 residues. The V and J ends lost 6 bases and 2 bases respectively, with 8 bases between them. CDR1 and CDR2 (germline): MNHNS, SASEGT. For the CDR3, the DNA is TGTGCCAGCAGGACCATGACCTACGAGCAGTACTTC. Protein: CASRTMTYEQYF.

This clonotype has only a few counts. The DNA for the CDR3 is TGTGCCAGCAGGCGACAGGGGTCCTCCTACGAGCAGTACTTC. Translating it yields CASRRQGSSYEQYF. The chain employs TRBV28 and TRBJ2-7; the match to TRBD1 covers 8 bases. The CDR3 runs to 14 residues. CDR1 is MDHEN, CDR2 SYDVKM, per germline. Unmatched junction bases numbered 4, after V lost 6 bases and J lost 0 bases. Supplemented by reference TRBV28 and TRBJ2-7, the full variable domain reads DVKVTQSSRYLVKRTGEKVFLECVQDMDHENMFWYRQDPGLGLRLIYFSYDVKMKEKGDIPEGYSVSREKKERFSLILESASTNQTSMYLCASRRQGSSYEQYFGPGTRLTVT.

The rearrangement uses TRBV28 and TRBJ2-7; TRBD1 might be the D (5 bases). The V end was cut by 6 bases, the J end by 2 bases, with 17 bases between. Germline CDR1 is MDHEN and CDR2 is SYDVKM. The CDR3 loop spans 15 amino acids. The CDR3 spells CASSQGSPPTYEQYF. The DNA for the CDR3 is TGTGCCAGCAGCCAGGGATCCCCCCCTACCTACGAGCAGTACTTC.

The table lists this clonotype with a few counts. The rearrangement joins TRBV5-5 to TRBJ2-7; TRBD2 matches at 8 bases. This CDR3 has 14 amino acids. Germline V gene data show CDR1 as SGHKS and CDR2 as YYEKEE (reference sequence). With V trimmed by 7 bases and J by 3 bases, 9 bases remained unmatched. In DNA form, the CDR3 reads TGTGCCAGCTCCAAGGGAGCGGGAGTCTACGAGCAGTACTTC. This translates into CASSKGAGVYEQYF.

The CDR3 here is CASSLRSSPSDTQYF. The CDR3 nucleotides read TGTGCCAGCAGTTTGCGTAGCTCGCCTTCAGATACGCAGTATTTT. The chain recombines TRBV12-3 or TRBV12-4 with TRBJ2-3; D gene ambiguous. The CDR3 is made up of 15 amino acids. V was cut by 3 bases and J by 4 bases, with 14 bases left in between.

This chain uses TRBV20-1 with TRBJ2-1, with D uncertain. V shed 6 bases and J shed 2 bases, with 14 bases lying between them. Germline CDR1 is DFQATT and CDR2 is SNEGSKA (reference sequence). This CDR3 is built from 14 residues. The CDR3 reads CSAAARPPYNEQFF. CDR3 sequence (DNA): TGCAGTGCGGCAGCGCGCCCCCCCTACAATGAGCAGTTCTTC.

This clonotype turned up a few times. The chain joins TRBV6-2 or TRBV6-3 to TRBJ1-5; no definite D call. The CDR3 loop spans 13 amino acids. V lost 7 bases to trimming and J lost 5 bases, with 12 bases between them. Per germline, CDR1 MNHEY and CDR2 SVGEGT. CDR3: CASTMSQYQPQHF. For the CDR3, the DNA is TGTGCCAGCACCATGTCCCAGTATCAGCCCCAGCATTTT.

Comment on this clonotype: This may be a read error: a much more frequent sequence differs by one nucleotide. The rearrangement links TRBV29-1 to TRBJ2-5, with unresolved D. The CDR3 consists of 10 residues. Trimming took off 7 bases at V and 7 bases at J, with 10 bases between the two ends. Germline V gives CDR1 SQVTM, CDR2 ANQGSEA. This CDR3 reads CSAILATQYF. The CDR3 DNA reads TGCAGCGCTATACTCGCGACCCAGTACTTC.

This sequence joins TRBV3-1 and TRBJ1-2; D unresolved. Trimming cost V 5 bases and J 1 base, with 11 bases left between them. This CDR3 has 14 amino acids. Germline CDR1 LGHDT, CDR2 YNNKEL (reference sequence). The CDR3 region has the DNA TGTGCCAGCAGCAGCTCAACACTTAACTATGGCTACACCTTC. The encoded protein is CASSSSTLNYGYTF.

This clonotype was observed a few times. The genes are TRBV4-2 and TRBJ1-2; D perhaps matches TRBD1 (5 bases). This CDR3 has 12 amino acids. From germline, CDR1 is LGHNA and CDR2 YNFKEQ. Trimming shortened V by 4 bases and J by 6 bases, and 9 bases separated the two germline ends. This chain's CDR3 is CASSPQGDGYTF. CDR3 nucleotides: TGTGCCAGCAGCCCTCAGGGAGATGGCTACACCTTC.

The table lists this clonotype with many counts. The J gene is TRBJ2-7, the V gene TRBV6-1; no reliable D call. The CDR3 sequence is 11 residues long. Germline V gives CDR1 MNHNS, CDR2 SASEGT. Trimming cost V 6 bases and J 3 bases, with 6 bases left between them. CDR3 sequence (DNA): TGTGCCAGCAGGTCAGTCTACGAGCAGTACTTC. Residues: CASRSVYEQYF.

This chain joins TRBV11-3 and TRBJ2-2; D uncertain. Germline assignment: CDR1 SGHNT and CDR2 YENEEA. The CDR3 covers 14 residues. The V and J ends lost 0 bases and 4 bases respectively, with 6 bases between them. The CDR3 DNA reads TGTGCCAGCAGCTTAGAGGCCTCCACCGGGGAGCTGTTTTTT. Protein: CASSLEASTGELFF.

This chain connects TRBV24-1 to TRBJ2-5; 10 nucleotides match TRBD2. Losses at the gene ends were 5 bases for V and 2 bases for J; bases not matched to a gene: 4. There are 15 residues in the CDR3. Germline lookup yields CDR1 KGHDR and CDR2 SFDVKD. The CDR3 region is CATSGTSGQQETQYF. CDR3 bases: TGTGCCACCAGTGGGACTAGCGGACAGCAAGAGACCCAGTACTTC.

This clonotype came up a few times. V is TRBV29-1 and J is TRBJ2-7; the D gene could be TRBD1 or TRBD2 (5 bases each). The germline CDR1 and CDR2 sequences are SQVTM and ANQGSEA. Trimming cost V 4 bases and J 3 bases, with 19 bases left between them. This CDR3 contains 15 residues. CDR3 in amino acids: CSVGGGRGVGYEQYF. In nucleotides, the CDR3 is TGCAGCGTTGGAGGTGGTCGAGGGGTGGGCTACGAGCAGTACTTC.

The rearrangement links TRBV20-1 to TRBJ2-1, with D unresolved. The CDR3 covers 14 residues. The V end was cut by 3 bases, the J end by 0 bases, with 9 bases between. CDR1 is DFQATT and CDR2 is SNEGSKA in the germline V gene (reference sequence). DNA for the CDR3: TGCAGTGCTAGGAGAGTCCTCTCCTACAATGAGCAGTTCTTC. Translated, it gives CSARRVLSYNEQFF.

The rearrangement uses TRBV5-6 and TRBJ1-1, with D unclear. CDR1 and CDR2 (germline): SGHDT, YYEEEE. This CDR3 spans 15 amino acids. V lost 4 bases and J lost 4, with 17 bases in between. Here the CDR3 DNA reads TGTGCCAGCAGCCCCCTGACCGGGCGAGGCACTGAAGCTTTCTTT. Translated: CASSPLTGRGTEAFF. Full variable domain (outside the CDR3, taken from reference TRBV5-6 and TRBJ1-1): DAGVTQSPTHLIKTRGQQVTLRCSPKSGHDTVSWYQQALGQGPQFIFQYYEEEERQRGNFPDRFSGHQFPNYSSELNVNALLLGDSALYLCASSPLTGRGTEAFFGQGTRLTVV.

The V call is TRBV3-1, the J call TRBJ2-1; 7 nucleotides agree with TRBD2. This CDR3 is 17 amino acids long. Germline lookup yields CDR1 LGHDT and CDR2 YNNKEL (reference sequence). The V gene end was trimmed by 0 bases and the J gene end by 8 bases; junction bases not matched to a gene: 13. The CDR3 region has the DNA TGTGCCAGCAGCCAAGAGATAGTTGGGGGGGGTGGGGATGAGCAGTTCTTC. Its protein product is CASSQEIVGGGGDEQFF.

The chain combines TRBV2 with TRBJ2-7; D remains unclear. This CDR3 region has 15 residues. V lost 1 base and J lost 3, with 13 bases in between. Germline CDR1 reads SNHLY; CDR2 reads FYNNEI. The CDR3 loop is CASSEGDAAYYEQYF. CDR3 sequence (DNA): TGTGCCAGCAGTGAAGGGGATGCTGCCTACTACGAGCAGTACTTC.

The chain uses TRBV6-2 or TRBV6-3 and TRBJ2-2, with 12 nucleotides matching TRBD2. The germline gives CDR1 MNHEY, CDR2 SVGEGT. The V and J ends lost 6 bases and 6 bases, in that order; junction bases with no gene match: 11. This CDR3 contains 17 residues. This CDR3 is CASSRTSGDVLPGELFF. CDR3 bases: TGTGCCAGCAGCCGGACTAGCGGGGACGTCTTGCCCGGGGAGCTGTTTTTT.

This clonotype showed up just a few times. The CDR3 DNA reads as TGTGCCAGCAGTGAACCGGGAAGAAGCCGCGAGCAGTACTTC. Its protein is CASSEPGRSREQYF. This chain connects TRBV6-1 to TRBJ2-7, with a tentative D call TRBD2 (5 bases). Trimming cost V 2 bases and J 6 bases, with 14 bases left between them. There are 14 residues in the CDR3. Germline V CDR1 and CDR2: MNHNS, SASEGT.

V and J are TRBV28 and TRBJ1-5, with TRBD1 as a possible D gene (5 bases). The V gene's germline CDR1 is MDHEN and CDR2 SYDVKM. V dropped 1 base and J dropped 5 bases, with 12 bases sitting between them. The CDR3 extends over 15 amino acids. The CDR3 nucleotides read TGTGCCAGCAGTTTATTTGGGACGTATGATCAGCCCCAGCATTTT. It yields the protein CASSLFGTYDQPQHF.

This sequence joins TRBV28 and TRBJ2-4; 10 positions agree with TRBD1. The J call may be faulty, since TRBJ2-7 better matches the DNA end. This CDR3 spans 14 amino acids. Germline V gives CDR1 MDHEN, CDR2 SYDVKM. CDR3 in DNA: TGTGCCAGCAGTTCGGGACAGGGGACCCACGAGCAGTACTTC. Encoded protein: CASSSGQGTHEQYF.

The genes are TRBV29-1 and TRBJ2-2; 9 nucleotides line up with TRBD2. The CDR3 consists of 15 residues. Germline CDR1 is SQVTM and CDR2 is ANQGSEA. V lost 4 bases and J lost 4; bases outside the gene matches: 7. CDR3: CSVGGGRDFTGELFF. Here the CDR3 DNA reads TGCAGCGTTGGTGGCGGGAGGGACTTCACCGGGGAGCTGTTTTTT.

This clonotype was recorded at least ten times. This chain uses TRBV25-1 with TRBJ2-5, with D perhaps TRBD2 (6 bases). This CDR3 contains 14 residues. Per the germline V gene, CDR1 is MGHDK and CDR2 is SYGVNS. V was shortened by 3 bases and J by 6 bases, with 14 bases between the two germline ends. Written as DNA, the CDR3 is TGTGCCAGCAGTGATACCCGCGGAGGGAAGACCCAGTACTTC. Its protein product is CASSDTRGGKTQYF.

This clonotype was seen many times. This chain uses TRBV20-1 with TRBJ2-1, with a weak D call TRBD1 (6 bases). V shed 3 bases and J shed 7 bases, with 16 bases lying between them. CDR1 is DFQATT and CDR2 is SNEGSKA in the germline V gene (reference sequence). This CDR3 region has 14 residues. As DNA, the CDR3 is TGCAGTGCTAGGGGGCAGGGGAAAACTAATGAGCAGTTCTTC. Protein product: CSARGQGKTNEQFF.

As to this clonotype: Germline is not matched at one junction end, which may reflect a read error. This chain connects TRBV9 to TRBJ2-3, with 8 bases aligning to TRBD2. The CDR3 runs 14 residues. Germline V gene sequence: CDR1 SGDLS, CDR2 YYNGEE. Here the CDR3 DNA reads TGTGCCAGCAGCTTTAGGACTAGCACAGGTACGCAGTATTTT. Its protein product is CASSFRTSTGTQYF.

This clonotype was seen at least ten times. This rearrangement joins TRBV5-1 to TRBJ2-7; D is possibly TRBD1 or TRBD2 (5 bases each). This CDR3 region has 15 residues. Germline CDR1 reads SGHRS; CDR2 reads YFSETQ. V was clipped by 4 bases and J by 5 bases, with 19 bases between them. CDR3 in DNA: TGCGCCAGCAGCCCCGCTGGGGGTGGGTTCAACGAGCAGTACTTC. It translates to CASSPAGGGFNEQYF.

The rearrangement joins TRBV5-1 to TRBJ2-3; 9 bases align to TRBD2. Germline V lookup: CDR1 SGHRS, CDR2 YFSETQ. The CDR3 extends over 16 amino acids. Unmatched junction bases numbered 10, after V lost 2 bases and J lost 6 bases. CDR3 in amino acids: CASSLGTSHGSDTQYF. CDR3 DNA sequence: TGCGCCAGCAGCTTAGGGACTAGCCATGGGTCCGATACGCAGTATTTT.